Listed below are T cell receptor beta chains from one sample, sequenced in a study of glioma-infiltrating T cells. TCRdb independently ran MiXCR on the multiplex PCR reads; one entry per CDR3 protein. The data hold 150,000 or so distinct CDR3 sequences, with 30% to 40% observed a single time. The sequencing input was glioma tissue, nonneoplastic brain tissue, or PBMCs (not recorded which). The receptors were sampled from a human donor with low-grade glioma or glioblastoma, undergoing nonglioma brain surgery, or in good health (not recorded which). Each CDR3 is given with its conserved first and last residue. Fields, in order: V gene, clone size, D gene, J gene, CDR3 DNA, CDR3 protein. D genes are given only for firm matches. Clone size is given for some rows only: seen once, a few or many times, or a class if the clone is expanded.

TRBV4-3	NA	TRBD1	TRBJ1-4	TGCGCCAGCAGCCAAGATAATATCAGGACAGGGGATGAAAAACTGTTTTTT	CASSQDNIRTGDEKLFF
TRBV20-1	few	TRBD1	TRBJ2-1	TGCAGTGCCGGGGACAGGGGAATTAGGAATGAGCAGTTCTTC	CSAGDRGIRNEQFF
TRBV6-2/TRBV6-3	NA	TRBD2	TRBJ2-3	TGTGCCAGCAGCCCCTCACTAGCGCTCCGCACAGATACGCAGTATTTT	CASSPSLALRTDTQYF
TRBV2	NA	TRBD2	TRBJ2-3	TGTGCCAGCACCGGGACTAGCGGGAGAACAGATACGCAGTATTTT	CASTGTSGRTDTQYF
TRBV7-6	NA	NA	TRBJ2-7	TGTGCCCGCAGCTTAGAGGAGGGCTACGAGCAGTACTTC	CARSLEEGYEQYF
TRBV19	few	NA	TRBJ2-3	TGTGCCAGTAGTATGCGGTTGACGGACACGGATACGCAGTATTTT	CASSMRLTDTDTQYF
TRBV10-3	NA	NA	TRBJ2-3	TGTGCCATCAGTGATAGCACAGATACGCAGTATTTT	CAISDSTDTQYF
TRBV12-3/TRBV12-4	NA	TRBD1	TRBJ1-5	TGTGCCAGCAGCCCCTCGGACAGGGAAAATCAGCCCCAGCATTTT	CASSPSDRENQPQHF
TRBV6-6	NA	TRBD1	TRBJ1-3	TGTGCCAGCAGTTACTCCGGGACAGGGACCGGAAACACCATATATTTT	CASSYSGTGTGNTIYF
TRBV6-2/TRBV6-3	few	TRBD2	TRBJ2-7	TGTGCCAGCAGTACCCCGGGACTAGCGGCTTACGAGCAGTACTTC	CASSTPGLAAYEQYF
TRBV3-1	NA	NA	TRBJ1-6	TGTGCCAGCAGCCAAGATTCGCCCGGGATTTCACCCCTCCACTTT	CASSQDSPGISPLHF
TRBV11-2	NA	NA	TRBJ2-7	TGTGCCAGCAGCTCCAATCCCGGGTGGGAGCAGTACTTC	CASSSNPGWEQYF
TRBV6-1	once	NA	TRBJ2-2	TGTGCCAGCAGAGGTAGCGGGAACACCGGGGAGCTGTTTTTT	CASRGSGNTGELFF
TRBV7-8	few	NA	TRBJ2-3	TGTGCCAGCAGCTCCAAAAGGGGTGTCCACACAGATACGCAGTATTTT	CASSSKRGVHTDTQYF
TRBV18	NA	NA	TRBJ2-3	TGTGCCAGCTCACCAAACCGGGGGAGCACAGATACGCAGTATTTT	CASSPNRGSTDTQYF
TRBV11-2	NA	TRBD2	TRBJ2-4	TGTGCCAGCAGCTTGGCGGGGGGAAACATTCAGTACTTC	CASSLAGGNIQYF
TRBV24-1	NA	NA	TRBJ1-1	TGTGCCACCAGCCGGGGTGGATCGAACACTGAAGCTTTCTTT	CATSRGGSNTEAFF
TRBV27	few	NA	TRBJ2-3	TGTGCCAGCAGTTTAATCAGGGGTAGCACAGATACGCAGTATTTT	CASSLIRGSTDTQYF
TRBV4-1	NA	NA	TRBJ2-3	TGCGCCAGCAGCCAAGGGCTCGCCCACAGCACAGATACGCAGTATTTT	CASSQGLAHSTDTQYF
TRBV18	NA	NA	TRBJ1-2	TGTGCCAGCTCACCCCTCAGGGGAAGGGGCGGCTACACCTTC	CASSPLRGRGGYTF
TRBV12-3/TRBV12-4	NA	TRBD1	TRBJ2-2	TGTGCCAGCAGTATCTCAGGGGGCCCGAACACCGGGGAGCTGTTTTTT	CASSISGGPNTGELFF
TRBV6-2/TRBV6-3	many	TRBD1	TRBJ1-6	TGTGCCAGCACTCCCGGGACAGGGTCACCCCTCCACTTT	CASTPGTGSPLHF
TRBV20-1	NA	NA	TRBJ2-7	TGCAGTGCTAGGTCGGGGTCTGACTACGAGCAGTACTTC	CSARSGSDYEQYF
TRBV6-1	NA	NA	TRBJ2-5	TGTGCCAGCGAAACCCGGGCAGAGACCCAGTACTTC	CASETRAETQYF
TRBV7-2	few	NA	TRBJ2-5	TGTGCCGGCTCTGCCGGGAACCAAGAGACCCAGTACTTC	CAGSAGNQETQYF
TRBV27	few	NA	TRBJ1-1	TGTGCCAGCAGCCTGGGGATGTTGAACACTGAAGCTTTCTTT	CASSLGMLNTEAFF
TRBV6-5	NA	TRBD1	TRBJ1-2	TGTGCCAGCAGTAGAAAAACCGGGACAGCTAACTATGGCTACACCTTC	CASSRKTGTANYGYTF
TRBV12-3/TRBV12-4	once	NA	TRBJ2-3	TGTGCCAGCAGTTCGGGGGTCGGCACAGATACGCAGTATTTT	CASSSGVGTDTQYF
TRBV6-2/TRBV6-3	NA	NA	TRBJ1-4	TGTGCCAGCTCCGGTGTGACTAATGAAAAACTGTTTTTT	CASSGVTNEKLFF
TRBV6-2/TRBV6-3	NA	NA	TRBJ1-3	TGTGCCAGCACCGTACCCCAAGGACAGCCCTCTGGAAACACCATATATTTT	CASTVPQGQPSGNTIYF
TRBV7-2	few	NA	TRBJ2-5	TGTGCCAGCAGCTTGATGGATGAGACCCAGTACTTC	CASSLMDETQYF
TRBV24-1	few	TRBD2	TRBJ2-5	TGTGCCACCAGTGATCCGACTAGCGGCCAAGAGACCCAGTACTTC	CATSDPTSGQETQYF
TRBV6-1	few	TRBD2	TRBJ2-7	TGTGCCAGCAGTCGGGACTACGCCTACGAGCAGTACTTC	CASSRDYAYEQYF
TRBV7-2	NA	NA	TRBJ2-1	TGTGCCAGCACCACCGGTGTAAAGAATGAGCAGTTCTTC	CASTTGVKNEQFF
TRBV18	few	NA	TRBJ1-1	TGTGCCAGCTCACCACGTCGGGGTGCGAACACTGAAGCTTTCTTT	CASSPRRGANTEAFF
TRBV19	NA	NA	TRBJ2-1	TGTGCCAGTAATCAAGGGGGTTCCACCTACAATGAGCAGTTCTTC	CASNQGGSTYNEQFF
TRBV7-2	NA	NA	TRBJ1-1	TGTGCCCGCAGCTTAGTCGAGAGAGGGATGGCTTTCTTT	CARSLVERGMAFF
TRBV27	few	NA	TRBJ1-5	TGTGCCAGCAGTTCCCAGAGCGACGGATATCAGCCCCAGCATTTT	CASSSQSDGYQPQHF
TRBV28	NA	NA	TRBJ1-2	TGTGCCAGCAGTGGACCGGGACAACTCACCTTC	CASSGPGQLTF
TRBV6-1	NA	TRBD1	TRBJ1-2	TGTGCCAGCAGTCCCGACAGGGTGGGGGGCTACACCTTC	CASSPDRVGGYTF
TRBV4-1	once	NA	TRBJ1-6	TGCGCCAGCAGCCGGGGCATATGGTCACCCCTCCACTTT	CASSRGIWSPLHF
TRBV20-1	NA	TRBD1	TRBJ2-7	TGCAGTGCTAGAGATCGAAGGGGGCAGGGATACTACGAGCAGTACTTC	CSARDRRGQGYYEQYF
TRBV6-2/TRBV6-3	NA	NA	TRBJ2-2	TGTGCCACCGAGGGGGCGGGGGCCAACACCGGGGAGCTGTTTTTT	CATEGAGANTGELFF
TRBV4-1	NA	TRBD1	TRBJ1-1	TGCGCCAGCAGCCAAGACGGGACAGTCACTGAAGCTTTCTTT	CASSQDGTVTEAFF
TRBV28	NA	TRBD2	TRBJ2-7	TGTGCCAGCAGTTCCTCCCTAGCGGGGGAGGAGCAGTACTTC	CASSSSLAGEEQYF
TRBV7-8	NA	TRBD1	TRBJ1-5	TGTGCCAGCAGCCCGATCGACAGGGGTCTCAATCAGCCCCAGCATTTT	CASSPIDRGLNQPQHF
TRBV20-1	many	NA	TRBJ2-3	TGCAGTGCTAGAGCGGGAGATGGTGCAGATACGCAGTATTTT	CSARAGDGADTQYF
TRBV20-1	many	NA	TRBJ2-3	TGCAGTGAACGGATAGTAGATACGCAGTATTTT	CSERIVDTQYF
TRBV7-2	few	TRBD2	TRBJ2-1	TGTGCCAGCAGCTTAGAAGTCGCTAGCGGGGGATACAATGAGCAGTTCTTC	CASSLEVASGGYNEQFF
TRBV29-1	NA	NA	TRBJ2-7	TGCAGCGTTGATGTAGGCAGGGCCCCCTACGAGCAGTACTTC	CSVDVGRAPYEQYF
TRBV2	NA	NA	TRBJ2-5	TGTGCCAGCAGTGAGTACGATACAGCGTCCCAAGAGACCCAGTACTTC	CASSEYDTASQETQYF
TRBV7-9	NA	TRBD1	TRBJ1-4	TGTGCCAGCAGCTTGACAGGGGGCAATGAAAAACTGTTTTTT	CASSLTGGNEKLFF
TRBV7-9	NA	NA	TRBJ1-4	TGTGCCAGCAGCCGTAATTATGAAAAACTGTTTTTT	CASSRNYEKLFF
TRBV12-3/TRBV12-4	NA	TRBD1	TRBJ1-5	TGTGCCAGCAGCCTCGGGGGAGCAGGGGGTAATCAGCCCCAGCATTTT	CASSLGGAGGNQPQHF
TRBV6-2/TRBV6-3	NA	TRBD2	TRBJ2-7	TGTGCCAGCAGTTATTCCGATAGCGGGGGTTACGAGCAGTACTTC	CASSYSDSGGYEQYF